Sequencing of this T cell receptor (beta chain) was carried out in a study of identical twins. TCRdb redid the calling of the 5' RACE reads with MiXCR, one entry per CDR3 protein. Of hundreds of thousands of distinct CDR3 sequences detected, over 8.5% appear once; the ten largest clones hold 0.98%. The CDR3 runs to 17 residues. Unmatched junction bases numbered 13, after V lost 4 bases and J lost 9 bases. CDR1 and CDR2 from the germline V gene are KGHSH and LQKENI. As for this clonotype: What it recognizes is unknown.

Whole-study results and caveats: For out-of-frame beta sequences, excess twin sharing was weaker. Invariant populations such as MAIT and iNKT cells could partly muddle zero-insertion analyses. There were fewer insertions in abundant cord blood beta clonotypes, but memory repertoires showed no such pattern.

The sample was also reused in another study, on yellow fever vaccine responses in identical twins. As reported in that work: Vaccine T cell responses of twins reportedly seemed partly convergent and partly personalized.

The V and J genes are TRBV18 and TRBJ2-1, with TRBD2 identical over 12 bases. The clonotype comes from a young woman in good health. The sample taken for sequencing was PBMCs. Written as DNA, the CDR3 is TGTGCCAGCTCACTCACCAATCTAGCGGGAGGGCTCGGTGAGCAGTTCTTC. Its translation is CASSLTNLAGGLGEQFF.